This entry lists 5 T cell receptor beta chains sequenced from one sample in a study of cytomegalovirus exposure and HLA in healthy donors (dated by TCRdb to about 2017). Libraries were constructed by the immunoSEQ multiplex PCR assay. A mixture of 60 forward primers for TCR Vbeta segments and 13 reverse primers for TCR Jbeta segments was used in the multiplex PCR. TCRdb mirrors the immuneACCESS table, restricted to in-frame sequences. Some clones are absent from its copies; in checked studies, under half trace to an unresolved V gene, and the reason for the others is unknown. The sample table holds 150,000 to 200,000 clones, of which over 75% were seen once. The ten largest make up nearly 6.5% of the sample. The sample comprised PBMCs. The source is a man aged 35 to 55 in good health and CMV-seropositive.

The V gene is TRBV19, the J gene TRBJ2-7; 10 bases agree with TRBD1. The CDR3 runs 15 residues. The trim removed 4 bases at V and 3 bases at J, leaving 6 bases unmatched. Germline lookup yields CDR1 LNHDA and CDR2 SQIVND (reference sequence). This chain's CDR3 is CASSTSGTGDYEQYF. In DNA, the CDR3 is TGTGCCAGTAGTACATCGGGGACAGGGGACTACGAGCAGTACTTC.

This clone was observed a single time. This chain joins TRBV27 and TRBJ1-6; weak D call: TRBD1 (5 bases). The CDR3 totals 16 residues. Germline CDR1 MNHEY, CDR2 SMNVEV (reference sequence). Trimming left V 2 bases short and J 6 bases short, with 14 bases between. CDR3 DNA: TGTGCCAGCAGTTTAGCGGGGTCGGGGGTTAATTCACCCCTCCACTTT. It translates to CASSLAGSGVNSPLHF.

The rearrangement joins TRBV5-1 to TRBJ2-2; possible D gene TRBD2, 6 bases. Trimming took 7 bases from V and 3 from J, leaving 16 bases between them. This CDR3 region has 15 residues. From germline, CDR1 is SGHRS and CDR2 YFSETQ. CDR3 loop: CASAPGVADTGELFF. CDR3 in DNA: TGCGCCAGCGCGCCGGGCGTAGCGGACACCGGGGAGCTGTTTTTT.

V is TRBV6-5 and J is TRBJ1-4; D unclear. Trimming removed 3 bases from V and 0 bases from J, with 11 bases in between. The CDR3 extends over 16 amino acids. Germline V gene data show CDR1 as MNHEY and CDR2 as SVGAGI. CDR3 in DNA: TGTGCCAGCAGTTATCTTTGGGCTGCAACTAATGAAAAACTGTTTTTT. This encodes CASSYLWAATNEKLFF.

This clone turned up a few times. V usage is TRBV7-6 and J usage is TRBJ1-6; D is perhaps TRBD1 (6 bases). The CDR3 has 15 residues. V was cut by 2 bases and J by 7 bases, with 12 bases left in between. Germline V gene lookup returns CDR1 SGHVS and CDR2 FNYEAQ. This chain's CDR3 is CASSLLQGDNSPLHF. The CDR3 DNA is TGTGCCAGCAGCTTACTACAGGGTGACAATTCACCCCTCCACTTT.